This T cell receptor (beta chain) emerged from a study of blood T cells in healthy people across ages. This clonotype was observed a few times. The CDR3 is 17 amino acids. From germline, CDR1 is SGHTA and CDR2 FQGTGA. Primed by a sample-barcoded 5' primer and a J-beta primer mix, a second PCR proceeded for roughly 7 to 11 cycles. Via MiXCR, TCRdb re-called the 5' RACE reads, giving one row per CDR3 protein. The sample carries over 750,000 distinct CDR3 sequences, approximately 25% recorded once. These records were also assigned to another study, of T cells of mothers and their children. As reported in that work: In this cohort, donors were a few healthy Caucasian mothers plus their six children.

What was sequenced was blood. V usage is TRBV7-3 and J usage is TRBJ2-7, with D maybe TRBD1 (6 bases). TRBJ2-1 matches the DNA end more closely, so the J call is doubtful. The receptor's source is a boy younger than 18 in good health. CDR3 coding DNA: TGTGCCAGCAGCCTACTCGCTGGGGGCCACCCCAACAATGAGCAGTTCTTC. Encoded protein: CASSLLAGGHPNNEQFF.